This T cell receptor beta chain was profiled in a study of blood T cell repertoires in COVID-19. Clones were sequenced by immunoSEQ multiplex PCR, and TCRdb holds only the in-frame ones, with some missing. The table lists some 97,000 clones, 80% of them singletons. With 2 bases removed from V and 5 bases from J, the gap between germline ends came to 13 bases. This CDR3 region has 15 residues. Germline V gene lookup returns CDR1 SGHTA and CDR2 FQGNSA. The material sequenced was peripheral blood. This sequence was found in a man in his 70s with active or convalescent COVID-19. This chain connects TRBV7-2 to TRBJ1-5, with D perhaps matching TRBD1 (6 bases). CDR3: CASSLLGGADQPQHF. DNA of the CDR3: TGTGCCAGCAGCTTATTGGGGGGGGCCGATCAGCCCCAGCATTTT.